This TCR beta chain is from a study of cytotoxic CD8 clonotypes in ibrutinib-treated CLL. V shed 5 bases and J shed 2 bases, with 9 bases lying between them. CDR1 and CDR2 from the germline V gene are SGHAT and FQNNGV. There are 13 residues in the CDR3. Repertoires were generated with immunoSEQ multiplex PCR, while TCRdb's copy carries only in-frame clones and drops some. The sample lists about 330,000 clones, roughly 67% occurring once. The TCR originated in a human donor with chronic lymphocytic leukemia. The sample consisted of PBMCs, taken after 36 months of ibrutinib treatment. The V gene is TRBV11-2, the J gene TRBJ1-2; D gene ambiguous. This chain's CDR3 is CASSRVMNYGYTF. Written as DNA, the CDR3 is TGTGCCAGCAGCCGCGTAATGAACTATGGCTACACCTTC.